This entry lists 26 T cell receptor beta chains sequenced from one sample in a study of graft-versus-host responses after intestinal transplantation. Clones were read by immunoSEQ multiplex PCR, and TCRdb kept only the in-frame ones, dropping some. The sample contains some 130,000 clones, 95% of which appear only once. What these receptors recognize is not known. The sequencing here drew on unstimulated CD8+ T cells sorted from spleen or lymph node cells, taken before intestinal transplant. These receptors were collected from a human donor who received an intestinal transplant.

This rearrangement joins TRBV30 to TRBJ2-1; perhaps TRBD2 as D (5 bases). Germline values: CDR1 GTSNPN, CDR2 SVGIG (reference sequence). This CDR3 is 14 amino acids long. Between the trimmed V and J ends, which lost 4 bases and 7 bases, there was a span of 17 bases. The CDR3 spells CAWTPGNRVNEQFF. The CDR3 nucleotides are TGTGCCTGGACCCCCGGGAACCGCGTAAATGAGCAGTTCTTC.

The V call is TRBV7-8, the J call TRBJ2-7; 15 nucleotides match TRBD2. Germline V gene sequence: CDR1 SGHVS, CDR2 FQNEAQ. CDR3 size: 18 residues. V dropped 5 bases and J dropped 4; count of bases not matched to a gene: 12. The CDR3 DNA reads as TGTGCCAGCAGCCAAGGGACTAGCGGGAGGCCATACCAATACGAGCAGTACTTC. This codes for CASSQGTSGRPYQYEQYF.

The V call is TRBV11-2, the J call TRBJ1-5, with D possibly being TRBD1 (5 bases). This CDR3 comprises 14 residues. Per the germline V gene, CDR1 is SGHAT and CDR2 is FQNNGV. Trimming removed 3 bases at V and 1 base at J, with 7 bases between. Here the CDR3 reads CASSFRDSNQPQHF. The CDR3 bases are TGTGCCAGCAGCTTCCGGGACAGCAATCAGCCCCAGCATTTT.

The chain combines TRBV2 with TRBJ2-6, with D perhaps matching TRBD2 (5 bases). Deletions cut 7 bases from V and 0 bases from J, with 16 bases between. The CDR3 is made up of 17 amino acids. CDR1 and CDR2 (germline): SNHLY, FYNNEI. CDR3 sequence reads: CASKPPGVFSGANVLTF. In DNA form, the CDR3 reads TGTGCCAGCAAGCCCCCCGGGGTCTTCTCTGGGGCCAACGTCCTGACTTTC.

This chain connects TRBV27 to TRBJ2-5; D call uncertain. The CDR3 spans 15 residues. Trimming left V 0 bases short and J 4 bases short, with 12 bases between. The germline V gene encodes CDR1 MNHEY and CDR2 SMNVEV (reference sequence). CDR3 loop: CASSLSFPGRETQYF. CDR3 nucleotide sequence: TGTGCCAGCAGTTTATCGTTTCCAGGTAGAGAGACCCAGTACTTC.

The V gene is TRBV9, the J gene TRBJ1-1, with D perhaps TRBD1 (6 bases). The V and J ends lost 5 bases and 1 base respectively, with 18 bases between them. The CDR3 contains 16 residues. CDR1 is SGDLS, CDR2 YYNGEE, per germline. The CDR3 spells CASSRTATGSNTEAFF. CDR3 nucleotide sequence: TGTGCCAGCAGTAGGACAGCGACCGGCTCGAACACTGAAGCTTTCTTT.

This clone was seen only once. The rearrangement joins TRBV10-3 to TRBJ2-1; 9 positions match TRBD2. Trimming took 3 bases from V and 5 from J; bases not matched to a gene: 8. Germline CDR1 reads ENHRY; CDR2 reads SYGVKD. CDR3 length: 16 residues. The CDR3 loop is CAISDLKLAGHNEQFF. The CDR3 bases are TGTGCCATCAGTGATCTTAAACTAGCGGGCCACAATGAGCAGTTCTTC.

The CDR3 reads CAFHQGGLHF. CDR3 DNA: TGTGCCTTTCACCAGGGGGGTTTGCATTTT. The chain uses TRBV30 and TRBJ1-5; 7 nucleotides agree with TRBD1. With V trimmed by 7 bases and J by 15 bases, 9 bases remained unmatched. The CDR3 consists of 10 residues. From germline, CDR1 is GTSNPN and CDR2 SVGIG (reference sequence).

The gene calls are TRBV28 and TRBJ2-3; D unclear. The CDR3 has 14 residues. V was trimmed by 2 bases and J by 6 bases, leaving 12 bases between them. Germline V gene sequence: CDR1 MDHEN, CDR2 SYDVKM. The chain's CDR3 is CASSLPLILDTQYF. Here the CDR3 DNA reads TGTGCCAGCAGTTTACCCTTAATTCTGGATACGCAGTATTTT.

V usage is TRBV5-6 and J usage is TRBJ2-1; perhaps D is TRBD1 or TRBD2 (6 bases each). Trimming took 9 bases from V and 4 from J, leaving 14 bases between them. The CDR3 sequence is 13 residues long. Germline CDR1 and CDR2: SGHDT and YYEEEE. CDR3 amino acids: CATGRGPYNEQFF. CDR3 bases: TGTGCCACCGGACGGGGGCCGTACAATGAGCAGTTCTTC.

The chain joins TRBV11-2 to TRBJ2-7, with D unresolved. Germline lookup yields CDR1 SGHAT and CDR2 FQNNGV. The CDR3 has 11 amino acids. V lost 4 bases to trimming and J lost 3 bases, with 4 bases between them. In DNA form, the CDR3 reads TGTGCCAGCAGCTCGCTCTACGAGCAGTACTTC. Translation: CASSSLYEQYF.

This clone is a singleton in its sample. The CDR3 nucleotides are TGTGCCAGCAGCTCATGGACAGAGACCTACGAGCAGTACTTC. Amino acids: CASSSWTETYEQYF. This rearrangement joins TRBV2 to TRBJ2-7, with D possibly TRBD1 on 6 matching bases. Trimming left V 6 bases short and J 2 bases short, with 14 bases between. This CDR3 has 14 amino acids. Germline loops: CDR1 SNHLY, CDR2 FYNNEI.

The chain uses TRBV5-8 and TRBJ1-5, with D unresolved. CDR1 SGHTS and CDR2 YDEGEE come from the germline V gene. Trimming stripped 9 bases from V and 0 bases from J, with 13 bases between. This CDR3 region has 14 residues. The CDR3 here is CAIPRRDSNQPQHF. CDR3 in DNA: TGTGCCATTCCGCGGAGGGATAGCAATCAGCCCCAGCATTTT.

This chain connects TRBV15 to TRBJ1-1; D perhaps matches TRBD1 (5 bases). The CDR3 length is 14 residues. V lost 3 bases to trimming and J lost 4 bases, with 12 bases between them. The V gene's germline CDR1 is LNHNV and CDR2 YYDKDF (reference sequence). The CDR3 DNA is TGTGCCACCAGCAGGGGGGTTGCCCCCACTGAAGCTTTCTTT. It is translated as CATSRGVAPTEAFF.

The rearrangement uses TRBV27 and TRBJ2-7, with 8 bases lining up with TRBD1. With 3 bases clipped from V and 0 bases from J, the junction kept 7 bases outside the gene matches. This CDR3 comprises 16 residues. Germline V gene data show CDR1 as MNHEY and CDR2 as SMNVEV (reference sequence). The CDR3 coding sequence is TGTGCCAGCAGTTTGGCCGGGACAGGACTCTCCTACGAGCAGTACTTC. It translates to CASSLAGTGLSYEQYF.

The sample holds one count of this clone. The J gene is TRBJ2-1, the V gene TRBV29-1, with 7 bases matching TRBD2. Trimming at V came to 4 bases and at J to 10 bases, leaving 4 bases not matched to a gene. Germline CDR1 SQVTM, CDR2 ANQGSEA. The CDR3 loop spans 11 amino acids. Here the CDR3 reads CSVAREGEQFF. For the CDR3, the DNA is TGCAGCGTTGCGAGGGAGGGAGAGCAGTTCTTC.

This chain links TRBV29-1 with TRBJ2-7; D is undetermined. Germline CDR1 is SQVTM and CDR2 is ANQGSEA. This CDR3 contains 13 residues. V lost 6 bases and J lost 0, with 12 bases in between. The CDR3 DNA reads TGCAGCGTCGTGCACCCTATCTCCTACGAGCAGTACTTC. It encodes CSVVHPISYEQYF.

Comment on this clone: Compared with germline, one end of the junction differs, possibly owing to a read error. The same CDR3 is also encoded by other DNA sequences in this sample. This sequence joins TRBV7-9 and TRBJ1-1, with unresolved D. Per the germline V gene, CDR1 is SEHNR and CDR2 is FQNEAQ (reference sequence). The CDR3 is made up of 14 amino acids. Written as DNA, the CDR3 is TGTGCCAGTAGCTTAGGAACACCTGACACTGAAGCTTTCTTT. Encoded protein: CASSLGTPDTEAFF.

The gene calls are TRBV27 and TRBJ1-5; a possible D gene is TRBD1 (6 bases). Germline CDR1 is MNHEY and CDR2 is SMNVEV (reference sequence). Deletions cut 4 bases from V and 5 bases from J, with 15 bases between. This CDR3 is 15 amino acids long. CDR3 nucleotide sequence: TGTGCCAGCAGTTCAGTCAGGGGCGCAGATCAGCCCCAGCATTTT. Translated: CASSSVRGADQPQHF.

The V call is TRBV7-9, the J call TRBJ2-7; the D is unclear. The germline CDR1 and CDR2 sequences are SEHNR and FQNEAQ (reference sequence). Trimming left V 2 bases short and J 7 bases short, with 12 bases between. The CDR3 extends over 13 amino acids. CDR3 DNA: TGTGCCAGCAGCTTAAACGGAGCCTTGGAGCAGTACTTC. Translated, it gives CASSLNGALEQYF.

The rearrangement links TRBV5-1 to TRBJ2-2; D may be TRBD1 or TRBD2 (5 bases each). Trimming took 2 bases from V and 1 from J, leaving 9 bases between them. The CDR3 sequence is 15 residues long. Germline CDR1 and CDR2: SGHRS and YFSETQ. The CDR3 sequence: CASSLRGRNTGELFF. The CDR3 bases are TGCGCCAGCAGCTTAAGGGGACGGAACACCGGGGAGCTGTTTTTT.

The chain has TRBV19 and TRBJ1-1; 11 positions match TRBD1. The length of the CDR3 is 16 residues. The ends lost 9 bases at V and 5 bases at J; junction bases unmatched: 14. The V gene's germline CDR1 is LNHDA and CDR2 SQIVND (reference sequence). CDR3 bases: TGTGCCAGGACCCGGGACAGGGGGTCTCTAAGGACTGAAGCTTTCTTT. The encoded protein is CARTRDRGSLRTEAFF.

The gene calls are TRBV7-9 and TRBJ1-2; D gene ambiguous. Germline loops: CDR1 SEHNR, CDR2 FQNEAQ (reference sequence). The CDR3 length is 15 residues. The germline V and J ends were trimmed by 5 bases and 1 base, with 14 bases remaining between them. CDR3 DNA: TGTGCCAGCAGCCCGAGCACACGGAATAACTATGGCTACACCTTC. This sequence encodes CASSPSTRNNYGYTF.

The V and J genes are TRBV27 and TRBJ2-2; 11 bases map to TRBD1. The CDR3 totals 16 residues. The V gene end was trimmed by 3 bases and the J gene end by 4 bases; junction bases not matched to a gene: 4. Germline CDR1 and CDR2: MNHEY and SMNVEV (reference sequence). The CDR3 reads CASSFTGTGGTGELFF. The CDR3 bases are TGTGCCAGCAGTTTCACCGGGACAGGGGGCACCGGGGAGCTGTTTTTT.

The genes are TRBV11-3 and TRBJ2-7, with D perhaps given as TRBD1 or TRBD2 (5 bases each). V was cut by 1 base and J by 4 bases, with 11 bases left in between. The V gene's germline CDR1 is SGHNT and CDR2 YENEEA. The CDR3 has 14 residues. CDR3 protein: CASSLAGPGYEQYF. In DNA form, the CDR3 reads TGTGCCAGCAGCTTAGCGGGGCCCGGGTACGAGCAGTACTTC. Full variable domain (remainder filled in from reference TRBV11-3 and TRBJ2-7): EAGVVQSPRYKIIEKKQPVAFWCNPISGHNTLYWYLQNLGQGPELLIRYENEEAVDDSQLPKDRFSAERLKGVDSTLKIQPAELGDSAVYLCASSLAGPGYEQYFGPGTRLTVT.

V is TRBV28 and J is TRBJ2-5; TRBD2 matches 10 bases. The trim removed 4 bases at V and 5 bases at J, leaving 10 bases unmatched. CDR1 MDHEN and CDR2 SYDVKM come from the germline V gene. The CDR3 has 16 residues. This CDR3 is CASSWLAGGPGETQYF. The CDR3 nucleotides are TGTGCCAGCAGTTGGTTAGCGGGAGGTCCAGGGGAGACCCAGTACTTC. The variable domain in full, with the rest retrieved from reference TRBV28 and TRBJ2-5, is DVKVTQSSRYLVKRTGEKVFLECVQDMDHENMFWYRQDPGLGLRLIYFSYDVKMKEKGDIPEGYSVSREKKERFSLILESASTNQTSMYLCASSWLAGGPGETQYFGPGTRLLVL.